The 24 T cell receptor beta chains reported below all come from one sample, sequenced in a study of cytomegalovirus exposure and HLA in healthy donors. Both 60 Vbeta primers and 13 Jbeta primers went into the PCR. The data were produced by immunoSEQ multiplex PCR, yet TCRdb's version contains in-frame clones alone and is incomplete. In all, the sample yields approximately 100,000 clones. The specimen was PBMCs. Receptor source: a man aged 40-50 years in good health and CMV-seronegative.

The rearrangement links TRBV7-2 to TRBJ1-2, with 7 bases identical to TRBD1. Germline CDR1 is SGHTA and CDR2 is FQGNSA. Trimming removed 6 bases from V and 7 bases from J; junction bases left unmatched: 8. CDR3 length equals 13 residues. The CDR3 is CASSQQGMGGYTF. The CDR3 DNA reads TGTGCCAGCAGTCAACAGGGGATGGGTGGCTACACCTTC.

The chain carries TRBV6-5 and TRBJ2-5; TRBD1 might be the D (6 bases). V shed 5 bases and J shed 6 bases, with 16 bases lying between them. Germline V gene lookup returns CDR1 MNHEY and CDR2 SVGAGI. The CDR3 is 14 residues long. The DNA for the CDR3 is TGTGCCAGCAGTAGAGGGGACACTCCAAAGACCCAGTACTTC. Amino acid sequence: CASSRGDTPKTQYF.

CDR3: CASTGQGYEKLFF. The CDR3 nucleotides read TGTGCCAGTACGGGACAGGGCTATGAAAAACTGTTTTTT. The chain is built from TRBV6-6 and TRBJ1-4; 9 nucleotides agree with TRBD1. The junction had 5 bases not matched to a gene; V was cut back by 9 bases and J by 6 bases. Germline CDR1 and CDR2: MNHNY and SVGAGI (reference sequence). This CDR3 is 13 amino acids long.

The rearrangement uses TRBV6-1 and TRBJ1-6; a possible D gene is TRBD1 (5 bases). V was pared by 6 bases and J by 7 bases, with 13 bases between. The CDR3 spans 14 residues. Germline V gene sequence: CDR1 MNHNS, CDR2 SASEGT. As DNA, the CDR3 is TGTGCCAGCAGGGGAACAGGAGTCAATTCACCCCTCCACTTT. Residues: CASRGTGVNSPLHF.

Notes on this clone: At one end, the junction sequence differs from germline, possibly due to a read error. The chain has TRBV10-1 and TRBJ2-7; 8 bases agree with TRBD2. CDR1 is WNHNN, CDR2 SYGVQD, per germline (reference sequence). This CDR3 region has 12 residues. As DNA, the CDR3 is TGCGCCAGCAGTGGCCCCGGGAGGGCCCTCGGTTTC. The encoded protein is CASSGPGRALGF.

The V call is TRBV9, the J call TRBJ2-2; tentatively, D is TRBD1 (6 bases). The CDR3 spans 16 residues. Germline lookup yields CDR1 SGDLS and CDR2 YYNGEE. V was trimmed by 0 bases and J by 0 bases, leaving 9 bases between them. The CDR3: CASSVDGQPNTGELFF. In DNA form, the CDR3 reads TGTGCCAGCAGCGTAGACGGACAGCCGAACACCGGGGAGCTGTTTTTT.

The J gene is TRBJ1-2, the V gene TRBV28, with D perhaps matching TRBD1 (6 bases). Germline V gene data show CDR1 as MDHEN and CDR2 as SYDVKM. The CDR3 contains 13 residues. Trimming shortened V by 8 bases and J by 8 bases, and 18 bases separated the two germline ends. Here the CDR3 DNA reads TGTGCCAGCCGCCTACAGGGCTATCGGGGCTACACCTTC. This sequence encodes CASRLQGYRGYTF.

The rearrangement uses TRBV2 and TRBJ2-7; D gene uncertain. The CDR3 is 12 amino acids. V lost 8 bases and J lost 2, with 10 bases in between. Germline V gives CDR1 SNHLY, CDR2 FYNNEI. In DNA form, the CDR3 reads TGTGCCAGCGAAAGCGCAACCTACGAGCAGTACTTC. As protein: CASESATYEQYF. The complete variable domain, with remaining parts taken from reference TRBV2 and TRBJ2-7, reads EPEVTQTPSHQVTQMGQEVILRCVPISNHLYFYWYRQILGQKVEFLVSFYNNEISEKSEIFDDQFSVERPDGSNFTLKIRSTKLEDSAMYFCASESATYEQYFGPGTRLTVT.

This chain connects TRBV7-9 to TRBJ2-7, with 9 nucleotides matching TRBD1. CDR3 length: 14 amino acids. J lost 6 bases, V lost 4 bases, and 7 bases had no gene match. Germline CDR1 and CDR2: SEHNR and FQNEAQ (reference sequence). CDR3 amino acids: CASSSVGTGREQYF. For the CDR3, the DNA is TGTGCCAGCAGCTCGGTCGGGACAGGGCGCGAGCAGTACTTC.

The chain links TRBV2 to TRBJ2-5, with 13 nucleotides matching TRBD2. Trimming took 1 base from V and 4 from J; bases not matched to a gene: 3. The germline V gene has CDR1 SNHLY and CDR2 FYNNEI. The CDR3 totals 16 residues. This CDR3 reads CASSEGLAGGAETQYF. The CDR3 coding sequence is TGTGCCAGCAGTGAAGGACTAGCGGGAGGAGCAGAGACCCAGTACTTC.

The genes are TRBV28 and TRBJ1-5; D might be TRBD1 (6 bases). Germline loops: CDR1 MDHEN, CDR2 SYDVKM. The CDR3 extends over 15 amino acids. Trimming cost V 6 bases and J 6 bases, with 18 bases left between them. CDR3 amino acids: CASRSGGGFSQPQHF. The CDR3 DNA is TGTGCCAGCAGAAGCGGGGGGGGCTTTAGTCAGCCCCAGCATTTT.

The chain couples TRBV6-1 to TRBJ1-2; 10 positions agree with TRBD1. In germline, CDR1 is MNHNS, CDR2 SASEGT. Losses at the gene ends were 0 bases for V and 7 bases for J; bases not matched to a gene: 5. The CDR3 is 15 amino acids. CDR3 DNA sequence: TGTGCCAGCAGTGAAGCGCGACAGGGGGCGGGTGGCTACACCTTC. Its translation: CASSEARQGAGGYTF.

The CDR3 DNA reads TGTGCCAGCAGTTTAGGACTAGCGACAGATACGCAGTATTTT. Translated, it gives CASSLGLATDTQYF. The chain links TRBV27 to TRBJ2-3; 9 nucleotides align to TRBD2. The germline CDR1 and CDR2 sequences are MNHEY and SMNVEV (reference sequence). V shed 2 bases, J shed 3 bases, and the junction held 0 bases outside the gene matches. There are 14 residues in the CDR3.

The rearrangement joins TRBV5-1 to TRBJ2-1; 10 bases fit TRBD2. Per the germline V gene, CDR1 is SGHRS and CDR2 is YFSETQ. The CDR3 contains 15 residues. After removal of 5 bases from V and 5 bases from J, the junction contained 7 bases not matched to a gene. Here the CDR3 reads CASRALAGANNEQFF. CDR3 coding DNA: TGCGCCAGCAGGGCCCTAGCGGGGGCGAACAATGAGCAGTTCTTC.

The chain recombines TRBV10-2 with TRBJ1-2, with unresolved D. Germline V gene data show CDR1 as WSHSY and CDR2 as SAAADI. CDR3 length equals 14 residues. Trimming pared 5 bases from V and 2 bases from J, leaving 12 bases between. The CDR3 DNA sequence: TGCGCCAGCAGTTTGGGAGGGCCCAACTATGGCTACACCTTC. Protein sequence: CASSLGGPNYGYTF.

The chain recombines TRBV30 with TRBJ2-2; a weak D match, TRBD1 (5 bases). The V gene's germline CDR1 is GTSNPN and CDR2 SVGIG (reference sequence). The CDR3 runs 12 residues. V lost 2 bases and J 8 bases, leaving 9 bases between the germline ends. CDR3 in amino acids: CAWSTRQGELFF. The CDR3 region has the DNA TGTGCCTGGAGTACCCGACAGGGGGAGCTGTTTTTT.

J is TRBJ2-7 and V is TRBV28; TRBD1 matches 10 bases. The CDR3 totals 17 residues. With V trimmed by 5 bases and J by 2 bases, 12 bases remained unmatched. The germline CDR1 and CDR2 sequences are MDHEN and SYDVKM. DNA of the CDR3: TGTGCCAGCAGTCCGGGACAGGGGCAATTAAGCCCCTACGAGCAGTACTTC. Translated, it gives CASSPGQGQLSPYEQYF.

The chain links TRBV2 to TRBJ1-5; the D is unclear. Germline-derived CDR1 and CDR2 are SNHLY and FYNNEI. Trimming cost V 0 bases and J 6 bases, with 12 bases left between them. The CDR3 runs 15 residues. The CDR3 sequence: CASSEAGRLGQPQHF. DNA of the CDR3: TGTGCCAGCAGTGAAGCCGGGAGGTTGGGTCAGCCCCAGCATTTT. Looking up the rest from reference TRBV2 and TRBJ1-5 gives the full variable domain: EPEVTQTPSHQVTQMGQEVILRCVPISNHLYFYWYRQILGQKVEFLVSFYNNEISEKSEIFDDQFSVERPDGSNFTLKIRSTKLEDSAMYFCASSEAGRLGQPQHFGDGTRLSIL.

V usage is TRBV4-3 and J usage is TRBJ2-7; a possible D gene is TRBD2 (6 bases). The CDR3 length is 13 residues. CDR1 is LGHNA and CDR2 is YSLEER in the germline V gene. V was trimmed by 4 bases and J by 4 bases, leaving 11 bases between them. The CDR3 nucleotides read TGCGCCAGCAGCCGGGGAGGCTGGTACGAGCAGTACTTC. Its translation: CASSRGGWYEQYF.

The chain is built from TRBV11-2 and TRBJ1-4, with 8 bases fitting TRBD1. V trimming: 5 bases; J trimming: 7 bases; junction bases outside the gene matches: 6. CDR1 and CDR2 from the germline V gene are SGHAT and FQNNGV. The CDR3 length is 14 residues. CDR3 nucleotide sequence: TGTGCCAGCAGCCTCGACAGGGGTACTGAAAAACTGTTTTTT. Protein product: CASSLDRGTEKLFF.

This chain connects TRBV4-3 to TRBJ2-2; D unresolved. The germline V gene encodes CDR1 LGHNA and CDR2 YSLEER. The CDR3 extends over 15 amino acids. Trimming left V 0 bases short and J 2 bases short, with 7 bases between. This CDR3 reads CASSQDWPNTGELFF. The CDR3 DNA reads TGCGCCAGCAGCCAAGACTGGCCTAACACCGGGGAGCTGTTTTTT.

V usage is TRBV19 and J usage is TRBJ1-5, with D unclear. Trimming took off 4 bases at V and 3 bases at J, with 7 bases between the two ends. The CDR3 is 13 amino acids. CDR1 and CDR2 (germline): LNHDA, SQIVND (reference sequence). The CDR3: CASSKQYNQPQHF. The CDR3 DNA reads TGTGCCAGTAGTAAACAGTACAATCAGCCCCAGCATTTT.

The chain links TRBV19 to TRBJ1-3, with D perhaps matching TRBD1 (6 bases). This CDR3 contains 14 residues. Germline V lookup: CDR1 LNHDA, CDR2 SQIVND (reference sequence). Trimming stripped 5 bases from V and 1 base from J, with 9 bases between. The chain's CDR3 is CASSVGQSGNTIYF. In nucleotides, the CDR3 is TGTGCCAGTAGTGTTGGACAGTCTGGAAACACCATATATTTT.

This sequence joins TRBV4-1 and TRBJ1-2, with 8 bases identical to TRBD1. Germline loops: CDR1 MGHRA, CDR2 YSYEKL. The junction had 7 bases not matched to a gene; V was cut back by 2 bases and J by 5 bases. This CDR3 contains 15 residues. This CDR3 reads CASSQSDRDKYGYTF. CDR3 bases: TGCGCCAGCAGCCAATCGGACAGGGACAAGTATGGCTACACCTTC.